Below, one TCR beta chain is given with its context. The same CDR3 arises from other DNA sequences in this sample as well. These data belong to a study of blood T cell repertoires in COVID-19. At the level of the study: Italy, Spain and the United States were the sources of the convalescent and acute COVID-19 samples. Nucleic acid was either cDNA or gDNA, and it came from T cells, B-cell-depleted T cells, or PBMCs.

Clones were read by immunoSEQ multiplex PCR, and TCRdb kept only the in-frame ones, dropping some. The table includes approximately 210,000 clones, 75% to 85% detected once. V gave up 4 bases and J gave up 2 bases, with 8 bases separating them. CDR1 is LGHDT and CDR2 is YNNKEL in the germline V gene (reference sequence). This CDR3 has 13 amino acids. Researchers sorted participants into cohorts using their self-reported clinical history. The J gene is TRBJ1-1, the V gene TRBV3-1 (or the pseudogene TRBV3-2); the D is unclear. Sequenced sample: PBMCs or T cells enriched from blood (not recorded which). The sequence derives from a man aged 25-45 years with acute COVID-19. The CDR3: CASSPPSNTEAFF. CDR3 nucleotide sequence: TGTGCCAGCAGCCCCCCGAGTAACACTGAAGCTTTCTTT.